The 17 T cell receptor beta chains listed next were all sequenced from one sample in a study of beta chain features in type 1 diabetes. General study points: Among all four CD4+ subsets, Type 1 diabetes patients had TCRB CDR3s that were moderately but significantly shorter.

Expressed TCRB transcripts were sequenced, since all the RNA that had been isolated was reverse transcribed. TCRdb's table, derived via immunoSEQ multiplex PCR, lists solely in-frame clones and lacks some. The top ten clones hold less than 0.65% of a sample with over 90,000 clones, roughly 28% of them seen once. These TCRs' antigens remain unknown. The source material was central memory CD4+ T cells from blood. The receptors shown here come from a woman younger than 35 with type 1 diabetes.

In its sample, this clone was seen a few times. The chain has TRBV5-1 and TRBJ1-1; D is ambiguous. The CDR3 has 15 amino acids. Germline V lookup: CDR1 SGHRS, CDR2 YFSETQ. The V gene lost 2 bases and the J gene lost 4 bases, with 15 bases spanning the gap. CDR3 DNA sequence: TGCGCCAGCAGCTTAATGGGAGCGCGGAGCACTGAAGCTTTCTTT. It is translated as CASSLMGARSTEAFF.

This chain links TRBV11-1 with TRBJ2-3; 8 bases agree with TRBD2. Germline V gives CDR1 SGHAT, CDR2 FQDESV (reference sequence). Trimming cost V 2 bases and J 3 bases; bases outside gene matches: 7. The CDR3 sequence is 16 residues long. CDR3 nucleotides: TGTGCCAGCAGCTTATCAGCGGGAGCTAGTACAGATACGCAGTATTTT. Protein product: CASSLSAGASTDTQYF.

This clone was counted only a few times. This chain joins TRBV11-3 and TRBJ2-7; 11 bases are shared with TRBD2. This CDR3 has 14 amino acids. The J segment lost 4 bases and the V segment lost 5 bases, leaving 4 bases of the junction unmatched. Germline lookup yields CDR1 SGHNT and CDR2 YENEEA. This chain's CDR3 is CASSPASGRYEQYV. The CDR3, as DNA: TGTGCCAGCAGCCCCGCTAGCGGGAGGTACGAGCAGTACGTC.

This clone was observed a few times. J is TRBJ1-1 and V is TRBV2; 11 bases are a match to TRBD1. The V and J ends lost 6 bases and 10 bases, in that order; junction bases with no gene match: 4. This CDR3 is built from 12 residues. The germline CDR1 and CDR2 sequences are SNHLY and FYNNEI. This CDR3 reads CASRGTGGVAFF. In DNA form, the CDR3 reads TGTGCCAGCAGGGGGACAGGGGGGGTAGCTTTCTTT.

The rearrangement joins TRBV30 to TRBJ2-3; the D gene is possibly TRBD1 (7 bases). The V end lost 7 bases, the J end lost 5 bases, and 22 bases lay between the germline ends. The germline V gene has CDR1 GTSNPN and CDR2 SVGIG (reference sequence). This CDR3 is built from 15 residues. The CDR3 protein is CAYQGGYKGGDTQYF. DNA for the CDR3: TGTGCCTATCAAGGGGGCTATAAGGGGGGAGATACGCAGTATTTT.

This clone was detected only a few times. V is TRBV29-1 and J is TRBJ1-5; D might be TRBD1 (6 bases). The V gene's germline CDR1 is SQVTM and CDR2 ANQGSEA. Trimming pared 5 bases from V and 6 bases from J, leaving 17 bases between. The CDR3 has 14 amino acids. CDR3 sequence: CSVSTGNWGQPQHF. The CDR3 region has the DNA TGCAGCGTTTCAACAGGGAATTGGGGTCAGCCCCAGCATTTT.

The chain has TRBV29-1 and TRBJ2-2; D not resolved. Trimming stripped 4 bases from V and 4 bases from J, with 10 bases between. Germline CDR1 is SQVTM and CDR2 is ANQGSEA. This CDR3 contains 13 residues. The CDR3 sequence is CSVGAAFTGELFF. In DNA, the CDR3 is TGCAGCGTTGGGGCAGCCTTCACCGGGGAGCTGTTTTTT.

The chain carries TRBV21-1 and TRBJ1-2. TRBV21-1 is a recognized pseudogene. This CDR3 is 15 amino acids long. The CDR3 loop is CASSKGRETPYGYTF. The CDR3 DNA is TGTGCCAGCAGCAAAGGGAGGGAAACCCCTTATGGCTACACCTTC.

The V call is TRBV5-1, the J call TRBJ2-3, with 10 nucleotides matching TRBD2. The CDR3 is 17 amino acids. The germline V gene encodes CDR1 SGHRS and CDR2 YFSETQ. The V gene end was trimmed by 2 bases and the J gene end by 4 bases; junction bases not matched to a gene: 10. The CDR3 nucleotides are TGCGCCAGCAGCTTAGGCCTAGCGGGAGATGGGTCAGATACGCAGTATTTT. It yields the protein CASSLGLAGDGSDTQYF. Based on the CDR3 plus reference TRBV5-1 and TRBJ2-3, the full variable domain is KAGVTQTPRYLIKTRGQQVTLSCSPISGHRSVSWYQQTPGQGLQFLFEYFSETQRNKGNFPGRFSGRQFSNSRSEMNVSTLELGDSALYLCASSLGLAGDGSDTQYFGPGTRLTVL.

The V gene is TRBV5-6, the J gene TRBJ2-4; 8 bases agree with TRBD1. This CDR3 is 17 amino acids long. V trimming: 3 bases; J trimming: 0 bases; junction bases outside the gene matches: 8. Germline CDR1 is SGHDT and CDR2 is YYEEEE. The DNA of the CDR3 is TGTGCCAGCAGCTCCCGGACAGGGACTGTAGCCAAAAACATTCAGTACTTC. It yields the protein CASSSRTGTVAKNIQYF.

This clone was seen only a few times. CDR3 bases: TGTGCCATCAGTCAGGGACAGCAAGAGACCCAGTACTTC. As protein: CAISQGQQETQYF. This chain joins TRBV10-3 and TRBJ2-5; 7 bases align to TRBD1. The CDR3 is 13 amino acids. V lost 5 bases to trimming and J lost 2 bases; unmatched junction nucleotides: 2. The germline CDR1 and CDR2 sequences are ENHRY and SYGVKD.

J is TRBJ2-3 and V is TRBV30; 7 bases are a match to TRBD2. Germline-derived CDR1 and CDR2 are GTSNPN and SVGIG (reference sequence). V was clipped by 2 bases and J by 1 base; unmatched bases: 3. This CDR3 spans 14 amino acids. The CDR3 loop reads CAWSSAGGTDTQYF. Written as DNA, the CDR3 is TGTGCCTGGAGTTCGGCGGGAGGCACAGATACGCAGTATTTT.

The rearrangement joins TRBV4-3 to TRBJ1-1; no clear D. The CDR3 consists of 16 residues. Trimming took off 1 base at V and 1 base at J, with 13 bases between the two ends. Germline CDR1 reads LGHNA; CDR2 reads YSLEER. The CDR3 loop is CASSQVPRRENTEAFF. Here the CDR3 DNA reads TGCGCCAGCAGCCAAGTCCCGCGTCGTGAGAACACTGAAGCTTTCTTT.

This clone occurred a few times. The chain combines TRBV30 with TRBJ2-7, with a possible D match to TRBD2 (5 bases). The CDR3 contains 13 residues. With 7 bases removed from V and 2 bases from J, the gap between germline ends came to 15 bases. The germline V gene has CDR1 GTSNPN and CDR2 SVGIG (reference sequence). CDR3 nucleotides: TGTGCCTTTGTGGCGGAGGCCCCCTACGAGCAGTACGTC. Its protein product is CAFVAEAPYEQYV.

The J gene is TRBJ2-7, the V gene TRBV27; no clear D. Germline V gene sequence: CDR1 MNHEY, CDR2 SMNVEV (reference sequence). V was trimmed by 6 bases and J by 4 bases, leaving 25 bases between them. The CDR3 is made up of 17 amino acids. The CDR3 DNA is TGTGCCAGCAGCAACCTGAGTCGGGTGCGGAAGTATTACGAGCAGTACGTC. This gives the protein CASSNLSRVRKYYEQYV.

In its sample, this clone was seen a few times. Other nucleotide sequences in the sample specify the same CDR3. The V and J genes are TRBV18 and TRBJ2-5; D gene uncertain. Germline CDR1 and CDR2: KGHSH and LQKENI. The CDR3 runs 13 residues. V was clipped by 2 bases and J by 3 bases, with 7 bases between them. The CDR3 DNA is TGTGCCAGCTCACCAGGCGGTGAAGAGACCCAGTACTTC. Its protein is CASSPGGEETQYF. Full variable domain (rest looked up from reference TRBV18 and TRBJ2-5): NAGVMQNPRHLVRRRGQEARLRCSPMKGHSHVYWYRQLPEEGLKFMVYLQKENIIDESGMPKERFSAEFPKEGPSILRIQQVVRGDSAAYFCASSPGGEETQYFGPGTRLLVL.

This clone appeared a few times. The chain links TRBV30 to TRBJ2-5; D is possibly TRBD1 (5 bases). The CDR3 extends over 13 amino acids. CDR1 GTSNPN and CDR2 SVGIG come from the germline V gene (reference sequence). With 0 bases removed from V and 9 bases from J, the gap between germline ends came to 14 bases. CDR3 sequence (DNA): TGTGCCTGGAGTGTAATGACAGCTACGGCCCAGTACTTC. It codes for CAWSVMTATAQYF. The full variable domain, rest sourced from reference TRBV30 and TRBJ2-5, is SQTIHQWPATLVQPVGSPLSLECTVEGTSNPNLYWYRQAAGRGLQLLFYSVGIGQISSEVPQNLSASRPQDRQFILSSKKLLLSDSGFYLCAWSVMTATAQYFGPGTRLLVL.